Here is one T cell receptor beta chain with its context. The junction does not match germline at one end; this may be a read error. Reverse transcribed after extraction, RNA yielded cDNA as the sequencing template. The data were produced by immunoSEQ multiplex PCR, yet TCRdb's version contains in-frame clones alone and is incomplete. This sample carries 200,000 or so clones, about 62% of them seen once, and the ten largest clones take 5.5%. The treatment is: oral pan-JAK inhibitor, 5-10 mg twice daily. The source of the sample is a study of CD8+ T cells in alopecia areata. The sample was CD4+ T cells sorted from blood, taken at week 24, from a patient treated with tofacitinib. The receptor's source is a human donor with alopecia areata.

In nucleotides, the CDR3 is TGCAGCGTTCGCAGGGACCAGGAGACCCAGTACTTC. It translates to CSVRRDQETQYF. The chain carries TRBV29-1 and TRBJ2-5; D could derive from TRBD1 or TRBD2 (5 bases each). Germline V gives CDR1 SQVTM, CDR2 ANQGSEA. This CDR3 has 12 residues. Complete variable domain (other parts from reference TRBV29-1 and TRBJ2-5): SAVISQKPSRDICQRGTSLTIQCQVDSQVTMMFWYRQQPGQSLTLIATANQGSEATYESGFVIDKFPISRPNLTFSTLTVSNMSPEDSSIYLCSVRRDQETQYFGPGTRLLVL.